Each of the 15 T cell receptor beta chains below was sequenced from the same sample in a study of molecular identifiers for immune sequencing clone quantification. TCRdb recomputed calls from the PCR reads with MiXCR, one row per CDR3 protein. The table shows about 300,000 distinct CDR3 sequences, with about a fifth occurring only once. Source material: naive CD8+ T cells from blood, with Jurkat cell RNA spiked in. Sample subset: FACS-sorted CD8+CD4-CCR7+CD45RA+ naive T cells. The receptors here all came from a human donor in good health. Some libraries in this study had Jurkat cell RNA spiked in.

Ten or more counts support this clonotype. The rearrangement uses TRBV6-6 and TRBJ1-1; D call uncertain. This CDR3 is 10 amino acids long. Germline CDR1 is MNHNY and CDR2 is SVGAGI (reference sequence). The V and J ends lost 2 bases and 8 bases respectively, with 3 bases between them. CDR3 coding DNA: TGTGCCAGCAGTTACGAAGAAGCTTTCTTT. Translation: CASSYEEAFF.

This clonotype appeared many times. The chain has TRBV29-1 and TRBJ2-5, with no clear D. Trimming took 0 bases from V and 1 from J, leaving 18 bases between them. CDR1 and CDR2 from the germline V gene are SQVTM and ANQGSEA. The CDR3 has 17 residues. CDR3 sequence (DNA): TGCAGCGTTGAAGATCTGGTAAAGGGAAGAGGCCAAGAGACCCAGTACTTC. Encoded protein: CSVEDLVKGRGQETQYF.

This clonotype was seen a handful of times. The chain joins TRBV7-8 to TRBJ1-1; 11 bases fit TRBD1. V trimming: 5 bases; J trimming: 3 bases; junction bases outside the gene matches: 14. CDR1 is SGHVS and CDR2 is FQNEAQ in the germline V gene. The CDR3 spans 18 residues. CDR3 sequence: CASSINPGQGGGYTEAFF. CDR3 DNA sequence: TGTGCCAGCAGCATTAACCCGGGACAGGGGGGCGGTTACACTGAAGCTTTCTTT.

This clonotype was counted between two and nine times. The V and J genes are TRBV10-1 and TRBJ2-7, with a tentative D call TRBD1 (6 bases). CDR1 and CDR2 (germline): WNHNN, SYGVQD (reference sequence). The CDR3 runs 14 residues. Trimming shortened V by 5 bases and J by 2 bases, and 13 bases separated the two germline ends. CDR3 loop: CASSSAGETYEQYF. The CDR3 DNA is TGCGCCAGCAGTTCGGCAGGGGAAACCTACGAGCAGTACTTC.

In this sample, this clonotype turned up many times. V is TRBV20-1 and J is TRBJ2-3, with D maybe TRBD1 (5 bases). Germline V lookup: CDR1 DFQATT, CDR2 SNEGSKA (reference sequence). Trimming stripped 1 base from V and 4 bases from J, with 9 bases between. The CDR3 loop spans 13 amino acids. The CDR3 region is CSARAGLADTQYF. DNA of the CDR3: TGCAGTGCTAGAGCAGGGCTGGCAGATACGCAGTATTTT.

This clonotype was counted a few times. CDR3: CASITISGRVFENNEQFF. The CDR3 region has the DNA TGTGCCAGTATTACGATCAGCGGGAGGGTCTTTGAGAACAATGAGCAGTTCTTC. V is TRBV19 and J is TRBJ2-1; TRBD2 matches 10 bases. The CDR3 runs 18 residues. Germline V gene lookup returns CDR1 LNHDA and CDR2 SQIVND (reference sequence). The J segment lost 5 bases and the V segment lost 7 bases, leaving 17 bases of the junction unmatched.

The table lists this clonotype with a few counts. In DNA, the CDR3 is TGCAGCGTTGAAGCACTAACTAGCGGGGGGGTGGGAGAGACCCAGTACTTC. Residues: CSVEALTSGGVGETQYF. The V gene is TRBV29-1, the J gene TRBJ2-5; 13 positions match TRBD2. Germline V lookup: CDR1 SQVTM, CDR2 ANQGSEA. CDR3 length: 17 residues. V dropped 1 base and J dropped 4; count of bases not matched to a gene: 9.

This chain joins TRBV13 and TRBJ2-2, with TRBD1 identical over 11 bases. The CDR3 has 16 amino acids. With 9 bases clipped from V and 4 bases from J, the junction kept 10 bases outside the gene matches. CDR1 and CDR2 (germline): PRHDT, FYEKMQ (reference sequence). CDR3 residues: CASSRDRGLFTGELFF. In DNA, the CDR3 is TGTGCCAGTAGCCGGGACAGGGGGTTATTCACCGGGGAGCTGTTTTTT.

This clonotype has ten or more counts. The chain carries TRBV29-1 and TRBJ2-1; the D is unclear. Germline V gene sequence: CDR1 SQVTM, CDR2 ANQGSEA. Trimming took 1 base from V and 9 from J, leaving 7 bases between them. CDR3 size: 11 residues. CDR3 in amino acids: CSVEAGGEQFF. For the CDR3, the DNA is TGCAGCGTTGAAGCAGGCGGTGAGCAGTTCTTC.

This clonotype has only a few counts. The chain carries TRBV2 and TRBJ2-7, with D unclear. V lost 1 base, J lost 3 bases, and 10 bases lay in between. Germline CDR1 is SNHLY and CDR2 is FYNNEI. The CDR3 spans 14 residues. CDR3 sequence (DNA): TGTGCCAGCAGTGAAGAGGGCAGGCACTACGAGCAGTACTTC. Translation: CASSEEGRHYEQYF.

This clonotype was counted many times. This sequence joins TRBV5-1 and TRBJ1-6; TRBD1 agrees at 11 bases. V trimming: 4 bases; J trimming: 8 bases; junction bases outside the gene matches: 2. Germline V gene data show CDR1 as SGHRS and CDR2 as YFSETQ. CDR3 length: 14 amino acids. CDR3: CASSVGQGDSPLHF. The DNA of the CDR3 is TGCGCCAGCAGCGTGGGACAGGGGGATTCACCCCTCCACTTT.

This clonotype was seen repeatedly, ten times or more. J is TRBJ2-7 and V is TRBV28; 11 positions agree with TRBD2. CDR1 is MDHEN and CDR2 is SYDVKM in the germline V gene. The CDR3 runs to 15 residues. V lost 8 bases and J lost 6; bases outside the gene matches: 12. DNA for the CDR3: TGTGCCAGCTCGTTAAGGGGACTAGCGGTCGGCGAGCAGTACTTC. It is translated as CASSLRGLAVGEQYF.

This clonotype was counted ten times or more. This chain joins TRBV12-3 or TRBV12-4 and TRBJ1-1, with D perhaps TRBD1 (6 bases). The CDR3 has 18 residues. V shed 3 bases and J shed 7 bases, with 27 bases lying between them. CDR3: CASSFFLRTMGKGDEAFF. In DNA, the CDR3 is TGTGCCAGCAGTTTTTTTCTTCGCACGATGGGAAAGGGGGATGAAGCTTTCTTT.

The chain combines TRBV24-1 with TRBJ2-1; D is uncertain. V lost 0 bases and J lost 7, with 9 bases in between. This CDR3 contains 14 residues. Germline values: CDR1 KGHDR, CDR2 SFDVKD. The CDR3 DNA reads as TGTGCCACCAGTGATTTGACAGATGAGAATGAGCAGTTCTTC. Protein: CATSDLTDENEQFF.

In this sample, this clonotype turned up many times. This chain uses TRBV2 with TRBJ2-5; 8 bases are shared with TRBD2. The CDR3 is 15 amino acids. Germline CDR1 reads SNHLY; CDR2 reads FYNNEI. V lost 6 bases, J lost 2 bases, and 8 bases stayed unmatched. As DNA, the CDR3 is TGTGCCAGCAGACTCCCGGGACTAGGGCAAGAGACCCAGTACTTC. This codes for CASRLPGLGQETQYF.